The T cell receptor (beta chain) under discussion was sequenced for a study of cytomegalovirus exposure and HLA in healthy donors. Study background: Most donors, less than 85% of a few hundred genotyped, fell in the Caucasian-associated ancestry cluster. General observations from the study: Earlier results showed most TCR beta V segments being productive about 87% or about 30% of the time. The majority of CMV-associated TCR beta chains were reported as apparently HLA-restricted in a later analysis.

The CDR3 is made up of 16 amino acids. In germline, CDR1 is SGHRS, CDR2 YFSETQ. The ends lost 0 bases at V and 10 bases at J; junction bases unmatched: 13. With respect to this clone: Antigen specificity is unknown.

These donors counted as nominally healthy when sampled, but unrecorded immune exposures were likely. It was with 60 Vbeta and 13 Jbeta primers that the PCR ran. The assay was immunoSEQ multiplex PCR, and TCRdb's table has in-frame clones only and misses some. The sample has fewer than 130,000 clones; 70% to 85% are singletons. The rearrangement joins TRBV5-1 to TRBJ2-1, with TRBD2 identical over 7 bases. The specimen sequenced was PBMCs. This TCR came from a man aged 25 to 40 in good health and CMV-seropositive. CDR3 protein: CASSLGPDALADEQFF. DNA for the CDR3: TGCGCCAGCAGCTTGGGCCCCGACGCTCTAGCGGACGAGCAGTTCTTC.